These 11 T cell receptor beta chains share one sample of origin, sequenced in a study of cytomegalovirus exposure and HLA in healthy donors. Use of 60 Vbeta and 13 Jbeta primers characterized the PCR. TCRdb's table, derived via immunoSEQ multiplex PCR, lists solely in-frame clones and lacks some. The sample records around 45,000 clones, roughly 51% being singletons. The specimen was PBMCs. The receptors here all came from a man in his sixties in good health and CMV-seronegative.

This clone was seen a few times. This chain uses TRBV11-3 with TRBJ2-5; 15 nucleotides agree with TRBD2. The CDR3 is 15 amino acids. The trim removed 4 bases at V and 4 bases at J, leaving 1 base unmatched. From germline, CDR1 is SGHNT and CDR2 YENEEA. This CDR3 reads CASSSGLAGGETQYF. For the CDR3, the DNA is TGTGCCAGCAGCTCGGGACTAGCGGGAGGAGAGACCCAGTACTTC. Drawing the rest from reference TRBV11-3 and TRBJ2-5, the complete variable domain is EAGVVQSPRYKIIEKKQPVAFWCNPISGHNTLYWYLQNLGQGPELLIRYENEEAVDDSQLPKDRFSAERLKGVDSTLKIQPAELGDSAVYLCASSSGLAGGETQYFGPGTRLLVL.

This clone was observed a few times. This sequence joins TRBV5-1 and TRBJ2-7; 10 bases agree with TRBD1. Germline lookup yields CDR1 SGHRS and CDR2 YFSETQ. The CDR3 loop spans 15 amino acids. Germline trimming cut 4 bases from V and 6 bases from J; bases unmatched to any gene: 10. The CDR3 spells CASSPPGQGNREQYF. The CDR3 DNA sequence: TGCGCCAGCAGCCCTCCGGGACAGGGGAACCGCGAGCAGTACTTC.

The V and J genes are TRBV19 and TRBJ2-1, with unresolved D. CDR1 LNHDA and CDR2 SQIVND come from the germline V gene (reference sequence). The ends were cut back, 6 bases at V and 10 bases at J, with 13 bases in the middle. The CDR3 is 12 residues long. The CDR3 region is CASRGPSREQFF. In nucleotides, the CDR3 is TGTGCCAGTAGGGGCCCCTCACGCGAGCAGTTCTTC.

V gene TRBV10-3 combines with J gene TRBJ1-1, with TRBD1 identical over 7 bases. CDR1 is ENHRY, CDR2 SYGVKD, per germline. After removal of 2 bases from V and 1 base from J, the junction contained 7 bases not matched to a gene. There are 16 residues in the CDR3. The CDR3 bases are TGTGCCATCAGTGAGCATAGACAGGGAGAGAACACTGAAGCTTTCTTT. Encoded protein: CAISEHRQGENTEAFF.

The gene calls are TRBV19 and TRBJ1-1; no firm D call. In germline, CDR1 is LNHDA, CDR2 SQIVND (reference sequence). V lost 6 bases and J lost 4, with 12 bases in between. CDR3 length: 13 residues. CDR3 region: CASRSVGSTEAFF. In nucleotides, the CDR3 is TGTGCCAGTAGGTCGGTCGGGAGCACTGAAGCTTTCTTT.

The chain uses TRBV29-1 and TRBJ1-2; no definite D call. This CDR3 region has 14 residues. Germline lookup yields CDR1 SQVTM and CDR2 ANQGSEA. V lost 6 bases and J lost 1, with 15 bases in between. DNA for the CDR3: TGCAGCGTAGCAACCACAGATCTTAACTATGGCTACACCTTC. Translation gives CSVATTDLNYGYTF.

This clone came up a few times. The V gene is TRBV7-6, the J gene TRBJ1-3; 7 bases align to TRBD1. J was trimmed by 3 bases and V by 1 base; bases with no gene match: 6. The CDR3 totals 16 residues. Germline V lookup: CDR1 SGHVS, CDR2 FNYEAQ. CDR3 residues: CASSLVAGGLGNTIYF. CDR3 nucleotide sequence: TGTGCCAGCAGCTTAGTGGCAGGGGGACTTGGAAACACCATATATTTT.

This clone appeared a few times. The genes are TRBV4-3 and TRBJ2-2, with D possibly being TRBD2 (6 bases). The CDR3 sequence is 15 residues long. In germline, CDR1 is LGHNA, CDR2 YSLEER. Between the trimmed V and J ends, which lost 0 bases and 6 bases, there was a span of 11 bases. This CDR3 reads CASSQEGGAAGELFF. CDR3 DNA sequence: TGCGCCAGCAGCCAAGAAGGCGGGGCGGCCGGGGAGCTGTTTTTT.

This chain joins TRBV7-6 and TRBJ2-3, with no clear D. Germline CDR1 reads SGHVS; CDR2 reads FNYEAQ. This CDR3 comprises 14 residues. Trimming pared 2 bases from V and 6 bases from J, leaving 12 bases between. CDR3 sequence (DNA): TGTGCCAGCAGCTTATTAACGGCTAGGGATACGCAGTATTTT. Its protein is CASSLLTARDTQYF.

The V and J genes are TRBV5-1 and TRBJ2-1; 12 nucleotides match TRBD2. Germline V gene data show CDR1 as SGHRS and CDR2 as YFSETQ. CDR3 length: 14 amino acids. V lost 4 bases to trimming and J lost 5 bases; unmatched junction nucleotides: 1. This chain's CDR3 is CASSRLAGDNEQFF. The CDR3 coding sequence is TGCGCCAGCAGCAGACTAGCGGGAGACAATGAGCAGTTCTTC.

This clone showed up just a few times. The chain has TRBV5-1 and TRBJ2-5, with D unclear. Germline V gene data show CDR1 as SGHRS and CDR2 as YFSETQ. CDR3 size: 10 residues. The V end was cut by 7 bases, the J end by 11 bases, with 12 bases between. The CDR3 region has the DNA TGCGCCAGCTGCTCGGGTGAGCAGTACTTC. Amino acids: CASCSGEQYF.